This TCR beta chain was captured by sequencing in a study of blood T cells in healthy people across ages. Background on the study: Every two T cells gave about one barcoded beta molecule via template switching. Study-wide results and caveats: Because sorting was not performed, PBMCs prevented conclusive naive versus antigen-experienced comparison. The CMV status of each donor remained undetermined, and this could have confounded shifts in expanded clonotypes. A greater number of naive CD4+ cells and higher diversity distinguished long-lived donors from aged donors.

Using a J-beta primer mix together with a sample-barcoded 5' primer, a second PCR was run for roughly 6 to 12 cycles. MiXCR, applied by TCRdb to the 5' RACE reads, yields one record per CDR3 protein. This sample has about 1,400,000 distinct CDR3 sequences, with roughly 40% found just once. This CDR3 spans 13 amino acids. Trimming pared 1 base from V and 4 bases from J, leaving 5 bases between. CDR1 is MNHNS and CDR2 is SASEGT in the germline V gene. The table lists this clonotype with a few counts. The antigen remains unidentified. A much larger clonotype is one base distant, so this may be a read error.

The source is a woman aged 18-35 years in good health. The material sequenced was blood. The chain joins TRBV6-1 to TRBJ2-1, with D unclear. The CDR3 DNA reads as TGTGCCAGCAGTGAAGTGAGATACAATGAGCAGTTCTTC. Translating gives CASSEVRYNEQFF.